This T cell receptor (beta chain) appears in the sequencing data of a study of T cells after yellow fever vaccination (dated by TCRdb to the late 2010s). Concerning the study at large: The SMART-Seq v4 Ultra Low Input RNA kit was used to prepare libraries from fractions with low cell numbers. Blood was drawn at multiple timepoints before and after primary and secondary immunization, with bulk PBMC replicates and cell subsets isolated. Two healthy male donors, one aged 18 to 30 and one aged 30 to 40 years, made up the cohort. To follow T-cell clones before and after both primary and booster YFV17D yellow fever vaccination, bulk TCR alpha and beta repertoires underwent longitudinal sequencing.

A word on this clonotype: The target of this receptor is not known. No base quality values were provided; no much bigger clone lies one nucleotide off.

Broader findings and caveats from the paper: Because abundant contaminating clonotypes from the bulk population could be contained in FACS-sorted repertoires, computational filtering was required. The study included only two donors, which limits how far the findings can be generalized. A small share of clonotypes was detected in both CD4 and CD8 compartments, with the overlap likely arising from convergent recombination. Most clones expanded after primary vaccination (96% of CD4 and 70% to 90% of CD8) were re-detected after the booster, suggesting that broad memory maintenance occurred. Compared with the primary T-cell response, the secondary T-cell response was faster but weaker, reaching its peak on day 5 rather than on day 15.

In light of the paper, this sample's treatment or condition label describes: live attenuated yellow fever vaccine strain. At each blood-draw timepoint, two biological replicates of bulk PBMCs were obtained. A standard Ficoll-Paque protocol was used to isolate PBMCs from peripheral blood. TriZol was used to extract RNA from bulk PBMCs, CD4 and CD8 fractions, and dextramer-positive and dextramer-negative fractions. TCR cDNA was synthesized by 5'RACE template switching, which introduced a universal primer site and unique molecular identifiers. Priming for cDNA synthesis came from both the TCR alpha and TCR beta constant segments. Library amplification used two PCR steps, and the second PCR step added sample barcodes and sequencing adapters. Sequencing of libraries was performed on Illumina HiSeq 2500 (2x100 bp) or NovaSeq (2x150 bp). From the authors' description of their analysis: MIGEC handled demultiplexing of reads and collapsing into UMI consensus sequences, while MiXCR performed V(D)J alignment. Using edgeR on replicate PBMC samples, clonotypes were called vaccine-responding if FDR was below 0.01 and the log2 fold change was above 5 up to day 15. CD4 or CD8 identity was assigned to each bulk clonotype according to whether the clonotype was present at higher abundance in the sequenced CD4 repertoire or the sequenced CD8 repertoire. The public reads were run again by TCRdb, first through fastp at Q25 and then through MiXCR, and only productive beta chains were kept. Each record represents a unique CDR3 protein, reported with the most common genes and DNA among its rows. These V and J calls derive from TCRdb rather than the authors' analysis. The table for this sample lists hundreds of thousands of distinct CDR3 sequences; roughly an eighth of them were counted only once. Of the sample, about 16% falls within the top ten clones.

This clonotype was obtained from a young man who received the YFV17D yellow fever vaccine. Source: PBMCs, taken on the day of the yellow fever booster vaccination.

The CDR3 protein: CASSQAGVGSNEQFF. The sequenced DNA is TGCGCCAGCAGCCAAGCGGGAGTTGGGTCCAATGAGCAGTTCTTC. This receptor chain uses TRBV4-3 and TRBJ2-1; 6 matching bases give a weak D call of TRBD2. The V and J ends are trimmed by 1 base and 6 bases, leaving 13 bases between them. The CDR3 sequence holds 15 residues, the cysteine and phenylalanine included. This entry keeps only the CDR3 DNA: 45 bases, framed from base 1. CDR1 and CDR2 were assigned from the germline V gene as LGHNA and YSLEER.